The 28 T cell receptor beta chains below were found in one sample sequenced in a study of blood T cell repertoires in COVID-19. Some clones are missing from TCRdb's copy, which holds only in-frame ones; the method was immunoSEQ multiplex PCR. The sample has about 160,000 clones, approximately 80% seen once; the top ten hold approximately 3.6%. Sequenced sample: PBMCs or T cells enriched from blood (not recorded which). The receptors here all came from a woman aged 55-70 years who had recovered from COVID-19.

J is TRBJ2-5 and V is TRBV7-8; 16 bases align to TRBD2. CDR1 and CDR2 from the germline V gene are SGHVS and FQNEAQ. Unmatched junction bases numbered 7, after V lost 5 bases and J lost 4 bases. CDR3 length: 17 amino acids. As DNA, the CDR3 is TGTGCCAGCAGCCTAGGGACTAGCGGGGGGGCTATAGAGACCCAGTACTTC. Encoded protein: CASSLGTSGGAIETQYF. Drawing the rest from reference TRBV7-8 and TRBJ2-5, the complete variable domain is GAGVSQSPRYKVAKRGQDVALRCDPISGHVSLFWYQQALGQGPEFLTYFQNEAQLDKSGLPSDRFFAERPEGSVSTLKIQRTQQEDSAVYLCASSLGTSGGAIETQYFGPGTRLLVL.

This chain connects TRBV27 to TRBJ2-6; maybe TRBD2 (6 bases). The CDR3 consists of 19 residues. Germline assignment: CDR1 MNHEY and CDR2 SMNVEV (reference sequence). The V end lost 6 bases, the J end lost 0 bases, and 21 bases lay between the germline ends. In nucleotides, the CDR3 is TGTGCCAGCAGGCTAAATCTAGGGGCCGGGAGCTCTGGGGCCAACGTCCTGACTTTC. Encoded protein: CASRLNLGAGSSGANVLTF.

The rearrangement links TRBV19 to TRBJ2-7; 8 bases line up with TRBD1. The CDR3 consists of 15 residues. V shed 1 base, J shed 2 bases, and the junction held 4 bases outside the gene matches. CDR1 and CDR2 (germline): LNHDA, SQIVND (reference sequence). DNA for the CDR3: TGTGCCAGTAGTATAGGACAGGGGCCAGCCTACGAGCAGTACTTC. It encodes CASSIGQGPAYEQYF.

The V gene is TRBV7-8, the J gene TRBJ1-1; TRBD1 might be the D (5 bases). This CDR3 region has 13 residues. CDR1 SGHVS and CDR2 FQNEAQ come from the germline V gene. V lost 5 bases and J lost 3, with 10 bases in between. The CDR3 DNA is TGTGCCAGCAGCCCGGGGGGGGACACTGAAGCTTTCTTT. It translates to CASSPGGDTEAFF.

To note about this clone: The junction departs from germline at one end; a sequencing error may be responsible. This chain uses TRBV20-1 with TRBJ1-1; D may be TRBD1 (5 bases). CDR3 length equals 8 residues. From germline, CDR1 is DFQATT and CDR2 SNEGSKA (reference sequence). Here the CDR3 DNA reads TGCAGCAACACTCTTGGGGCTTTT. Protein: CSNTLGAF.

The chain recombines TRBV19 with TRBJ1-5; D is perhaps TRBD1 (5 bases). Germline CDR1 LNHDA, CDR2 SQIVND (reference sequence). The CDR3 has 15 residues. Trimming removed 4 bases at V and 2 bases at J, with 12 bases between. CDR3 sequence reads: CASSSQGIRNQPQHF. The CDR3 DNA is TGTGCCAGTAGTAGCCAGGGAATTCGCAATCAGCCCCAGCATTTT.

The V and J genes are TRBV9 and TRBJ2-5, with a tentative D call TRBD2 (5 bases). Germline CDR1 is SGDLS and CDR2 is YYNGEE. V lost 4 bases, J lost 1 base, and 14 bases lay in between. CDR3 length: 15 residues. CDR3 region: CASSRSGSPQETQYF. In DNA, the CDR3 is TGTGCCAGCAGCCGAAGCGGAAGCCCCCAAGAGACCCAGTACTTC.

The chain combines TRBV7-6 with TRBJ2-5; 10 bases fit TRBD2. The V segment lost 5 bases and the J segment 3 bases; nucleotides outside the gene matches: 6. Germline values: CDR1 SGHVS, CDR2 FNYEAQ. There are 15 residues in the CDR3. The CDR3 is CASSPRTSGKETQYF. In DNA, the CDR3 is TGTGCCAGCAGCCCCAGGACTAGCGGCAAAGAGACCCAGTACTTC.

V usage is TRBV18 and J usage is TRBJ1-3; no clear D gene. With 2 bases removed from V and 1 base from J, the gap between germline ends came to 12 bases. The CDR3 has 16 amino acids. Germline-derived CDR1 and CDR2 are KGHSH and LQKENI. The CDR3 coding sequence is TGTGCCAGCTCACCATCTAGTCCCTCTTCTGGAAACACCATATATTTT. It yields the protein CASSPSSPSSGNTIYF.

CDR3 protein: CASSQDAGGAYTEAFF. The CDR3 coding sequence is TGTGCCAGCAGCCAAGATGCGGGGGGCGCGTACACTGAAGCTTTCTTT. The chain links TRBV3-1 (or the pseudogene TRBV3-2) to TRBJ1-1, with a tentative D call TRBD1 (6 bases). Germline V gene lookup returns CDR1 LGHDT and CDR2 YNNKEL (reference sequence). This CDR3 has 16 amino acids. V lost 0 bases to trimming and J lost 3 bases, with 14 bases between them.

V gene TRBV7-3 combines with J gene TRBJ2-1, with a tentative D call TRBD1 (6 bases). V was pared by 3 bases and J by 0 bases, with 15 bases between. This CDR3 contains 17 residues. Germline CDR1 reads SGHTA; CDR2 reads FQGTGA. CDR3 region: CASSLDRDTNSYNEQFF. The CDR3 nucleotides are TGTGCCAGCAGCTTGGACCGGGACACCAACTCCTACAATGAGCAGTTCTTC.

CDR3 sequence (DNA): TGTGCCAGCTCACCACCGTCCGGGAGGGCTAATGAAAAACTGTTTTTT. This encodes CASSPPSGRANEKLFF. The chain joins TRBV18 to TRBJ1-4, with D hard to call. The CDR3 covers 16 residues. Germline V gives CDR1 KGHSH, CDR2 LQKENI. The V end lost 0 bases, the J end lost 3 bases, and 11 bases lay between the germline ends.

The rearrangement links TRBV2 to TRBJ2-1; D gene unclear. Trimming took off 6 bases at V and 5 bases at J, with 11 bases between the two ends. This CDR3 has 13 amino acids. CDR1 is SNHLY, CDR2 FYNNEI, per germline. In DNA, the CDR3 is TGTGCCAGCAGGGTAACAGTTGACAATGAGCAGTTCTTC. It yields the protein CASRVTVDNEQFF. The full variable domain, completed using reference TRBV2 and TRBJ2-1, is EPEVTQTPSHQVTQMGQEVILRCVPISNHLYFYWYRQILGQKVEFLVSFYNNEISEKSEIFDDQFSVERPDGSNFTLKIRSTKLEDSAMYFCASRVTVDNEQFFGPGTRLTVL.

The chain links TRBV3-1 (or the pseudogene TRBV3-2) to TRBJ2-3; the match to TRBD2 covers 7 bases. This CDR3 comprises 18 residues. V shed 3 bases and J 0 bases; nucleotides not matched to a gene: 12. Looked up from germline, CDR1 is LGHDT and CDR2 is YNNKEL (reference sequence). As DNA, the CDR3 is TGTGCCAGCAGCCAGCACCGAGATGGCGGGGGAAGCACAGATACGCAGTATTTT. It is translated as CASSQHRDGGGSTDTQYF.

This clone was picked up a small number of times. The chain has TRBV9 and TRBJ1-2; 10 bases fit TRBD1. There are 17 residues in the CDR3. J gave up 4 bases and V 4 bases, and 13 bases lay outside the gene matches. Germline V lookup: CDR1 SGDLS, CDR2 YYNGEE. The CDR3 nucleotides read TGTGCCAGCAGCCCAAGACAGGGGGCCCTCCTAATCTATGGCTACACCTTC. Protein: CASSPRQGALLIYGYTF. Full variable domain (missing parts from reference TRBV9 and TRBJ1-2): DSGVTQTPKHLITATGQRVTLRCSPRSGDLSVYWYQQSLDQGLQFLIQYYNGEERAKGNILERFSAQQFPDLHSELNLSSLELGDSALYFCASSPRQGALLIYGYTFGSGTRLTVV.

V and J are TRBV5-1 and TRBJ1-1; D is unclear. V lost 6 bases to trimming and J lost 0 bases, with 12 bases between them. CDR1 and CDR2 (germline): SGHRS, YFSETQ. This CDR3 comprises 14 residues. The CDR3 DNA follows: TGCGCCAGCACCCGAGGTGATATGAACACTGAAGCTTTCTTT. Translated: CASTRGDMNTEAFF.

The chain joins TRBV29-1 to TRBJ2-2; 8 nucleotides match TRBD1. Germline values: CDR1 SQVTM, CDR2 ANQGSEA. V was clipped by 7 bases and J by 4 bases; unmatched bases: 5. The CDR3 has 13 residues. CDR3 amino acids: CSGRQGLTGELFF. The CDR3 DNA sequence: TGCAGCGGTCGACAGGGGCTCACCGGGGAGCTGTTTTTT.

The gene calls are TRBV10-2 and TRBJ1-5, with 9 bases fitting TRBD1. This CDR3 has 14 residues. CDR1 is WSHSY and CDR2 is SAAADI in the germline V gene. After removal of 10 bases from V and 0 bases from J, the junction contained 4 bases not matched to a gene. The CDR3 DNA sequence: TGCGCCACCGGGACAGGGTATAGCAATCAGCCCCAGCATTTT. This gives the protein CATGTGYSNQPQHF.

The chain's CDR3 is CASSETRGGETQYF. The CDR3 coding sequence is TGTGCCAGCAGTGAGACGCGGGGTGGGGAGACCCAGTACTTC. The chain has TRBV2 and TRBJ2-5, with D maybe TRBD2 (6 bases). The CDR3 covers 14 residues. The germline CDR1 and CDR2 sequences are SNHLY and FYNNEI. Trimming took 3 bases from V and 5 from J, leaving 13 bases between them.

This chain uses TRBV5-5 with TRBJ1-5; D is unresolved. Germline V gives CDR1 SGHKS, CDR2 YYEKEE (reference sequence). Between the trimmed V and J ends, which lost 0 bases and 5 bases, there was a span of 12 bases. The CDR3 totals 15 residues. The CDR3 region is CASSLASGEDQPQHF. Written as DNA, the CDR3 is TGTGCCAGCAGCTTGGCATCCGGGGAGGATCAGCCCCAGCATTTT.

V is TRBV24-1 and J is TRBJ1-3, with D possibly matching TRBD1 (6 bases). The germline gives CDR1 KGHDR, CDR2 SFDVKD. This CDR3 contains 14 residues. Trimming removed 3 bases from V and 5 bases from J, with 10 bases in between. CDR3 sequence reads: CATSDGTKRNTIYF. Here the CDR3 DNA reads TGTGCCACCAGTGATGGGACAAAAAGAAACACCATATATTTT.

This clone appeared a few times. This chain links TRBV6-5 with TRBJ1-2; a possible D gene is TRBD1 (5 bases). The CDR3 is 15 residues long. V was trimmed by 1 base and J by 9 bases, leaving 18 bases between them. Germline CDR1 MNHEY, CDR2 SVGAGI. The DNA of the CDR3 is TGTGCCAGCAGTTACTTCCCGAGGAGGGGTGGGAGCTACACCTTC. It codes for CASSYFPRRGGSYTF.

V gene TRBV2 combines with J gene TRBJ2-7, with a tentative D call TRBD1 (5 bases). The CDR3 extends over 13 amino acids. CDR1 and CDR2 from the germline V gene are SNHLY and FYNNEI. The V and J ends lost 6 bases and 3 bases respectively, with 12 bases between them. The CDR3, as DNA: TGTGCCAGCAGCGTACAGGTCCTCTACGAGCAGTACTTC. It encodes CASSVQVLYEQYF.

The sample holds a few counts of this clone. CDR3 amino acids: CASSEDRGKGEQFF. The CDR3 nucleotides read TGTGCCAGCAGTGAGGACAGAGGGAAGGGTGAGCAGTTCTTC. V is TRBV6-6 and J is TRBJ2-1, with D possibly being TRBD1 (6 bases). V shed 5 bases and J shed 9 bases, with 17 bases lying between them. Germline CDR1 MNHNY, CDR2 SVGAGI (reference sequence). The CDR3 length is 14 residues.

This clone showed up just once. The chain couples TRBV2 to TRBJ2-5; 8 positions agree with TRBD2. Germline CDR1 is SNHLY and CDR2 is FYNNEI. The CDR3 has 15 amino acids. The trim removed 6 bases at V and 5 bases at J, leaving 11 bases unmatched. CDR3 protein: CASRDRGGPTETQYF. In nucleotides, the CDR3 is TGTGCCAGCAGGGACCGCGGGGGGCCGACGGAGACCCAGTACTTC. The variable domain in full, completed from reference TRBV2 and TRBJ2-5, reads EPEVTQTPSHQVTQMGQEVILRCVPISNHLYFYWYRQILGQKVEFLVSFYNNEISEKSEIFDDQFSVERPDGSNFTLKIRSTKLEDSAMYFCASRDRGGPTETQYFGPGTRLLVL.

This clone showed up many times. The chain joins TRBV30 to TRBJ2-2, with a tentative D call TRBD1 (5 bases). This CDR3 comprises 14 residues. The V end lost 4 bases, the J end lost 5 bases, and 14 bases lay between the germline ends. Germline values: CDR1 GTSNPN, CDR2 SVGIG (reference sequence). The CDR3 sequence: CAWIKTAGTGELFF. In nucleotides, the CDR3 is TGTGCCTGGATAAAGACAGCCGGGACCGGGGAGCTGTTTTTT.

The CDR3 region has the DNA TGCAGTGCTAGTTTCGACACCCCGAACACCGGGGAGCTGTTTTTT. This codes for CSASFDTPNTGELFF. The J gene is TRBJ2-2, the V gene TRBV20-1, with D unclear. V lost 3 bases to trimming and J lost 0 bases, with 11 bases between them. Germline CDR1 and CDR2: DFQATT and SNEGSKA (reference sequence). The CDR3 contains 15 residues.

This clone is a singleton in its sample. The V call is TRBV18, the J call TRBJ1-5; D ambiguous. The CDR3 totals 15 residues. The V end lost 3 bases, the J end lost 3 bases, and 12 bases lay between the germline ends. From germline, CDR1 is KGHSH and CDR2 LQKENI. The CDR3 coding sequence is TGTGCCAGCTCACCTGGGAACGGGAACAATCAGCCCCAGCATTTT. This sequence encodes CASSPGNGNNQPQHF.